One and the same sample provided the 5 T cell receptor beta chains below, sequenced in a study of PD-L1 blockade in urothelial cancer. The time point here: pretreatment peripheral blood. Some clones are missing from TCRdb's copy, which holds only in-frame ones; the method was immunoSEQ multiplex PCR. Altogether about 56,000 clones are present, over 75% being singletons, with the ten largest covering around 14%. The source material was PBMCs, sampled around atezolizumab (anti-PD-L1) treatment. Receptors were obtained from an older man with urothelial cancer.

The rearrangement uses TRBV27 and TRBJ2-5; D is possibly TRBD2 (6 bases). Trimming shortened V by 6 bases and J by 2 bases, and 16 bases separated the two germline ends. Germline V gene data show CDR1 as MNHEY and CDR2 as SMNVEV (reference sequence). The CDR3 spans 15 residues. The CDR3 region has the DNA TGTGCCAGCAGCCCGCGGGACCCCAAACAAGAGACCCAGTACTTC. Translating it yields CASSPRDPKQETQYF.

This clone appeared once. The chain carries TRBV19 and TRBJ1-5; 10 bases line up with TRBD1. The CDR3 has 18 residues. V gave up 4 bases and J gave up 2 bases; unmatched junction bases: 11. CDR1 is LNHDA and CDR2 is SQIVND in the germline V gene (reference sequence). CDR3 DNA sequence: TGTGCCAGTAGTAACCGGGACAGGGGAGGGGGGGGCAATCAGCCCCAGCATTTT. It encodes CASSNRDRGGGGNQPQHF.

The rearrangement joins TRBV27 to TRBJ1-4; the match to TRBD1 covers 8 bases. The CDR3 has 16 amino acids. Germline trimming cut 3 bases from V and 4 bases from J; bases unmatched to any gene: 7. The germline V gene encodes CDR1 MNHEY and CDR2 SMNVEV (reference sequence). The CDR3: CASSLDRVGGNEKLFF. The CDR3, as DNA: TGTGCCAGCAGTTTGGACAGGGTAGGAGGTAATGAAAAACTGTTTTTT.

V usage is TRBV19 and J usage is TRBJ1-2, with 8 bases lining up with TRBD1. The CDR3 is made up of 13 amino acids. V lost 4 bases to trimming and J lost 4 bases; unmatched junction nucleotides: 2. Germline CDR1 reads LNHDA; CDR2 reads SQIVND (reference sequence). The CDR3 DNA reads TGTGCCAGTAGTAGGGGGACAGGCTATGGCTACACCTTC. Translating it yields CASSRGTGYGYTF.

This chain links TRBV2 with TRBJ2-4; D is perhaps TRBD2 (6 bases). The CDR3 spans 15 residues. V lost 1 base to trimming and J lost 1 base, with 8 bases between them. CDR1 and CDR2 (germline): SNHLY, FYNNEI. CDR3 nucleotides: TGTGCCAGCAGTGAAGAACGGGGGGCCAAAAACATTCAGTACTTC. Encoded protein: CASSEERGAKNIQYF.